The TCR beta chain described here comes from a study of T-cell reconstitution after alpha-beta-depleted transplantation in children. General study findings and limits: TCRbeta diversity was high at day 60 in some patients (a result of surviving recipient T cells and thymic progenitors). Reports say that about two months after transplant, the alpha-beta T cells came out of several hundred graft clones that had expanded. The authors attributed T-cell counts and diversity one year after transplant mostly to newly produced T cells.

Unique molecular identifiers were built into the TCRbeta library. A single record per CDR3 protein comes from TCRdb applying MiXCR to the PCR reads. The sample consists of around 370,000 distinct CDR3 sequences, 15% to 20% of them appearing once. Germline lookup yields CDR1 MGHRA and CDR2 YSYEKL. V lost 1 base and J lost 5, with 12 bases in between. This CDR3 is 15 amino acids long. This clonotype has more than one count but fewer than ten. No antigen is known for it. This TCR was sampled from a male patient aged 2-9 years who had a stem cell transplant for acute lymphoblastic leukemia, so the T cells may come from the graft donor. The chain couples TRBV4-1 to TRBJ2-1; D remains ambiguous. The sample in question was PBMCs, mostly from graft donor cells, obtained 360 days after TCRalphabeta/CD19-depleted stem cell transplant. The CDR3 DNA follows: TGCGCCAGCAGCCAAGTGGGTCCATTCGACAATGAGCAGTTCTTC. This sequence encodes CASSQVGPFDNEQFF.